This T cell receptor beta chain is from a study of cytomegalovirus exposure and HLA in healthy donors. Overall study: Unique TCR beta sequences numbering about 100 million came from around 180 million T cells in an earlier analysis.

The PCR was carried out with 60 Vbeta primers and 13 Jbeta primers. Generated by immunoSEQ multiplex PCR, the TCRdb table keeps only in-frame clones and is missing some. In the table there are roughly 100,000 clones, about 71% of which are singletons. The CDR3 loop spans 13 amino acids. The germline V gene encodes CDR1 MDHEN and CDR2 SYDVKM. Trimming left V 2 bases short and J 1 base short, with 5 bases between. The sequencing sample was made of PBMCs. This chain links TRBV28 with TRBJ2-5; D remains unclear. The sequence came from a boy aged 5 to 17 in good health and CMV-seronegative. The CDR3 sequence: CASSLPSQETQYF. The DNA of the CDR3 is TGTGCCAGCAGTTTACCTTCCCAAGAGACCCAGTACTTC.